These 18 T cell receptor beta chains were all obtained from the same sample, sequenced in a study of cytomegalovirus exposure and HLA in healthy donors. PCR amplification relied on 60 Vbeta primers (plus 13 Jbeta primers). Method: immunoSEQ multiplex PCR; TCRdb's copy keeps in-frame clones and lacks some. Of over 150,000 clones listed, 70% to 85% are singletons. Sequenced sample: PBMCs. All receptors come from a man aged 50-60 years in good health and CMV-seropositive.

V is TRBV5-1 and J is TRBJ1-1; 9 bases are a match to TRBD1. After removal of 0 bases from V and 1 base from J, the junction contained 7 bases not matched to a gene. CDR3 size: 17 residues. CDR1 and CDR2 from the germline V gene are SGHRS and YFSETQ. CDR3 residues: CASSLGRTGAGNTEAFF. In DNA form, the CDR3 reads TGCGCCAGCAGCTTGGGCCGGACAGGGGCGGGGAACACTGAAGCTTTCTTT.

The V and J genes are TRBV19 and TRBJ2-1; 9 positions match TRBD2. This CDR3 spans 14 amino acids. J was trimmed by 9 bases and V by 9 bases; bases with no gene match: 12. Germline CDR1 and CDR2: LNHDA and SQIVND (reference sequence). The CDR3 protein is CASSVGGGVSEQFF. The CDR3 nucleotides read TGTGCCAGCTCCGTGGGCGGGGGGGTCAGTGAGCAGTTCTTC.

This rearrangement joins TRBV5-3 to TRBJ1-5, with TRBD1 as a possible D gene (5 bases). TRBV5-3 is classed as an ORF, of uncertain function. V dropped 2 bases and J dropped 4 bases, with 22 bases sitting between them. The CDR3 runs to 18 residues. CDR3 nucleotides: TGTGCCAGAAGCTTCACTACGCCAGGGATTTTCCGGAATCAGCCCCAGCATTTT. Protein: CARSFTTPGIFRNQPQHF.

This chain connects TRBV5-6 to TRBJ1-4; 8 bases are shared with TRBD1. V gave up 0 bases and J gave up 6 bases; unmatched junction bases: 4. The germline V gene has CDR1 SGHDT and CDR2 YYEEEE. The CDR3 has 15 residues. In nucleotides, the CDR3 is TGTGCCAGCAGCTTGGGCGCAGGGGGCTATGAAAAACTGTTTTTT. It translates to CASSLGAGGYEKLFF.

The gene calls are TRBV4-3 and TRBJ1-2, with D maybe TRBD1 (6 bases). The CDR3 loop spans 14 amino acids. Germline V gives CDR1 LGHNA, CDR2 YSLEER. Trimming removed 5 bases from V and 2 bases from J, with 12 bases in between. The CDR3 DNA reads TGCGCCAGCAGCTCAACAGGGACCAACTATGGCTACACCTTC. Its translation: CASSSTGTNYGYTF.

V gene TRBV4-2 combines with J gene TRBJ2-3, with 16 bases aligning to TRBD2. The length of the CDR3 is 22 residues. From germline, CDR1 is LGHNA and CDR2 YNFKEQ. Unmatched junction bases numbered 19, after V lost 0 bases and J lost 7 bases. CDR3 loop: CASSQEGYGGLAGGWGIHTQYF. The CDR3 nucleotides read TGTGCCAGCAGCCAAGAGGGTTACGGGGGACTAGCGGGGGGGTGGGGTATTCATACGCAGTATTTT.

The J gene is TRBJ1-6, the V gene TRBV7-2; TRBD1 might be the D (6 bases). The CDR3 length is 17 residues. V lost 1 base to trimming and J lost 10 bases, with 20 bases between them. Germline CDR1 and CDR2: SGHTA and FQGNSA. CDR3 sequence reads: CASSLVGGSTGFSPLHF. In nucleotides, the CDR3 is TGTGCCAGCAGCTTAGTGGGAGGGTCCACAGGGTTCTCACCCCTCCACTTT.

The chain employs TRBV5-6 and TRBJ2-5, with D maybe TRBD2 (6 bases). Germline V gene sequence: CDR1 SGHDT, CDR2 YYEEEE. The ends were cut back, 4 bases at V and 1 base at J, with 14 bases in the middle. The CDR3 loop spans 15 amino acids. CDR3 region: CASSPPLAIQETQYF. CDR3 nucleotide sequence: TGTGCCAGCAGCCCCCCCCTAGCGATCCAAGAGACCCAGTACTTC.

This rearrangement joins TRBV30 to TRBJ1-2; D unresolved. The germline V and J ends were trimmed by 4 bases and 4 bases, with 16 bases remaining between them. This CDR3 has 14 amino acids. Germline assignment: CDR1 GTSNPN and CDR2 SVGIG (reference sequence). The chain's CDR3 is CAWNTIARTYGYTF. The CDR3 coding sequence is TGTGCCTGGAACACGATCGCCCGCACCTATGGCTACACCTTC.

V and J are TRBV29-1 and TRBJ2-3, with D possibly being TRBD1 (5 bases). Deletions cut 3 bases from V and 1 base from J, with 20 bases between. The CDR3 loop spans 17 amino acids. CDR1 SQVTM and CDR2 ANQGSEA come from the germline V gene. The CDR3 loop reads CSVDQGRYLKGTDTQYF. The CDR3 DNA sequence: TGCAGCGTTGATCAGGGCCGTTACTTAAAAGGCACAGATACGCAGTATTTT.

The sample holds one count of this clone. This chain links TRBV9 with TRBJ2-7; D gene ambiguous. The V gene's germline CDR1 is SGDLS and CDR2 YYNGEE. V gave up 0 bases and J gave up 3 bases, with 4 bases separating them. This CDR3 is built from 12 residues. CDR3 residues: CASSVGGYEQYF. In DNA form, the CDR3 reads TGTGCCAGCAGCGTAGGAGGCTACGAGCAGTACTTC.

The chain combines TRBV10-1 with TRBJ2-2; a weak D match, TRBD1 (5 bases). The CDR3 is 14 amino acids. V lost 6 bases and J 0 bases, leaving 8 bases between the germline ends. The germline gives CDR1 WNHNN, CDR2 SYGVQD (reference sequence). CDR3 sequence: CASREGANTGELFF. The CDR3 coding sequence is TGCGCCAGCAGGGAAGGGGCGAACACCGGGGAGCTGTTTTTT.

V is TRBV29-1 and J is TRBJ1-5, with D possibly TRBD1 on 5 matching bases. The germline gives CDR1 SQVTM, CDR2 ANQGSEA. V was clipped by 6 bases and J by 4 bases, with 13 bases between them. This CDR3 comprises 13 residues. The CDR3 DNA reads TGCAGCGTCGCGAACGGGGGTAATCAGCCCCAGCATTTT. Amino acids: CSVANGGNQPQHF.

The chain recombines TRBV5-1 with TRBJ2-7; the match to TRBD1 covers 10 bases. The CDR3 is made up of 16 amino acids. Germline CDR1 SGHRS, CDR2 YFSETQ. Unmatched junction bases numbered 6, after V lost 0 bases and J lost 3 bases. DNA of the CDR3: TGCGCCAGCAGCTTGGGAGCGACAGGGGGCGTCTACGAGCAGTACTTC. Amino acid sequence: CASSLGATGGVYEQYF.

The chain combines TRBV9 with TRBJ2-2, with 9 bases fitting TRBD2. Trimming cost V 4 bases and J 1 base; bases outside gene matches: 17. Germline V lookup: CDR1 SGDLS, CDR2 YYNGEE. The CDR3 has 20 residues. The CDR3 here is CASSPQTILQRGVNTGELFF. The CDR3 DNA is TGTGCCAGCAGCCCTCAAACAATTCTTCAGCGGGGGGTGAACACCGGGGAGCTGTTTTTT. Full variable domain (outside the CDR3, taken from reference TRBV9 and TRBJ2-2): DSGVTQTPKHLITATGQRVTLRCSPRSGDLSVYWYQQSLDQGLQFLIQYYNGEERAKGNILERFSAQQFPDLHSELNLSSLELGDSALYFCASSPQTILQRGVNTGELFFGEGSRLTVL.

V and J are TRBV6-1 and TRBJ2-7; perhaps TRBD1 as D (6 bases). Between the trimmed V and J ends, which lost 10 bases and 5 bases, there was a span of 18 bases. The CDR3 is 13 residues long. CDR1 MNHNS and CDR2 SASEGT come from the germline V gene. CDR3 DNA: TGTGCCAACCCGGGCCAGGGGCACGACGAGCAGTACTTC. Its protein product is CANPGQGHDEQYF.

V gene TRBV9 combines with J gene TRBJ2-7, with D hard to call. CDR3 length: 17 amino acids. V shed 0 bases and J shed 2 bases, with 18 bases lying between them. Germline V gene sequence: CDR1 SGDLS, CDR2 YYNGEE. The CDR3 reads CASSVVYLLSSPYEQYF. The CDR3 DNA follows: TGTGCCAGCAGCGTAGTCTATCTGCTTAGCAGCCCCTACGAGCAGTACTTC.

This CDR3 reads CASRATAPANTGELFF. For the CDR3, the DNA is TGTGCCAGCAGGGCCACCGCTCCAGCGAACACCGGGGAGCTGTTTTTT. The chain uses TRBV2 and TRBJ2-2; D is unclear. The germline gives CDR1 SNHLY, CDR2 FYNNEI. V was clipped by 6 bases and J by 0 bases, with 14 bases between them. The CDR3 is 16 amino acids. Filled out from reference TRBV2 and TRBJ2-2, the complete variable domain reads EPEVTQTPSHQVTQMGQEVILRCVPISNHLYFYWYRQILGQKVEFLVSFYNNEISEKSEIFDDQFSVERPDGSNFTLKIRSTKLEDSAMYFCASRATAPANTGELFFGEGSRLTVL.